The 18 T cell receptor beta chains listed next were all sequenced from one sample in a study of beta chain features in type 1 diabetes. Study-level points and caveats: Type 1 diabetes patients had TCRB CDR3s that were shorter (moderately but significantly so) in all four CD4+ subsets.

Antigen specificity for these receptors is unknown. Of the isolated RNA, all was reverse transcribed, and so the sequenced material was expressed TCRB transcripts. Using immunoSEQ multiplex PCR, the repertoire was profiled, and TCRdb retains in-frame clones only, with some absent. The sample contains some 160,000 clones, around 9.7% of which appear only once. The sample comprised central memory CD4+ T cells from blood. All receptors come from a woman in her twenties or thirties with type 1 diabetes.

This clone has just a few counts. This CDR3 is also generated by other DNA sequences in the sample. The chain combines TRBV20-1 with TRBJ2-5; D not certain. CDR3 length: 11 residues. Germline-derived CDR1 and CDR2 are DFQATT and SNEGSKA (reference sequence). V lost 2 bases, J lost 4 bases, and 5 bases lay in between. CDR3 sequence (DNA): TGCAGTGCTAGACCCCTAGAGACCCAGTACTTC. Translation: CSARPLETQYF.

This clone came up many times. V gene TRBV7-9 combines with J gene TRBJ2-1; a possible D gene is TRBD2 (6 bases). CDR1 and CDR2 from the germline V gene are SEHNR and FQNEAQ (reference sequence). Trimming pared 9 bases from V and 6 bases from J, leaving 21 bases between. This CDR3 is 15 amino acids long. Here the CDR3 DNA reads TGTGCCAGTCGATCGGACTATCATAGGGGCAATGAGCAGTTCTTC. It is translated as CASRSDYHRGNEQFF.

The CDR3 DNA sequence: TGTGCCAGCAGTTCAGCGGGAGCCGACGGAGATACGCAGTATTTT. Translation: CASSSAGADGDTQYF. The chain uses TRBV27 and TRBJ2-3; 8 bases line up with TRBD2. The CDR3 is 15 amino acids. Germline CDR1 MNHEY, CDR2 SMNVEV (reference sequence). Losses at the gene ends were 4 bases for V and 5 bases for J; bases not matched to a gene: 8.

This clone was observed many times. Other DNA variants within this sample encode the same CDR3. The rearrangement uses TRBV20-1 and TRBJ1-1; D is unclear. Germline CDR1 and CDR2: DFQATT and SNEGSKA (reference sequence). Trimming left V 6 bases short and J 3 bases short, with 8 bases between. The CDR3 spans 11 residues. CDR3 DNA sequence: TGCAGTGCCCCTCGGGACACTGAAGCTTTCTTT. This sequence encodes CSAPRDTEAFF.

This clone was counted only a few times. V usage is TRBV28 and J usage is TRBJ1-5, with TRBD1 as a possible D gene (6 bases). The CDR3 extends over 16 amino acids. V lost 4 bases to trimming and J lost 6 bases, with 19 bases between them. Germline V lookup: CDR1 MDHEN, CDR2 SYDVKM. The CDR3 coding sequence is TGTGCCAGCAGTTCCCCATTGACAGGATGGAGTCAGCCCCAGCATTTT. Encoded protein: CASSSPLTGWSQPQHF.

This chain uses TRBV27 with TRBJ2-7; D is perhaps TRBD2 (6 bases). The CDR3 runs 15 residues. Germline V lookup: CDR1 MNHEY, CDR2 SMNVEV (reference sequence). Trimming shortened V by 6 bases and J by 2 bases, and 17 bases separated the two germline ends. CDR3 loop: CASRQSYGSPYEQYF. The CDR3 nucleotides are TGTGCCAGCAGACAGTCATACGGGAGCCCCTACGAGCAGTACTTC.

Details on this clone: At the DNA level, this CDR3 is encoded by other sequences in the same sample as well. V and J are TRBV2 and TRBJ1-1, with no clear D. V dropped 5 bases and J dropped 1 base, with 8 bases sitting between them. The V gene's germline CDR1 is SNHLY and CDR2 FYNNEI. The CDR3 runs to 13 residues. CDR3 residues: CASSLDRNTEAFF. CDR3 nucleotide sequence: TGTGCCAGCAGTCTCGATAGGAACACTGAAGCTTTCTTT.

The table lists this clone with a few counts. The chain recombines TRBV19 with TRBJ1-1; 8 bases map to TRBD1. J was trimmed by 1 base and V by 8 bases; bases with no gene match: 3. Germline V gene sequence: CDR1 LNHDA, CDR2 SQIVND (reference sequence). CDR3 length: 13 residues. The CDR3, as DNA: TGTGCCAGTGATGACAGGGGGAACACTGAAGCTTTCTTT. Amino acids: CASDDRGNTEAFF.

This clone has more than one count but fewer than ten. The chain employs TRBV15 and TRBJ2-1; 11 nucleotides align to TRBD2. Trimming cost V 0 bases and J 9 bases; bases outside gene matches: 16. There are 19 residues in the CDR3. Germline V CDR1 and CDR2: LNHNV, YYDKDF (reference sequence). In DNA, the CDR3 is TGTGCCACCAGCAGAGATATTTCGGCAACTAGCGGGAGAGATGGTGAGCAGTTCTTC. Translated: CATSRDISATSGRDGEQFF. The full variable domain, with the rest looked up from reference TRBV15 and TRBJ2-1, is DAMVIQNPRYQVTQFGKPVTLSCSQTLNHNVMYWYQQKSSQAPKLLFHYYDKDFNNEADTPDNFQSRRPNTSFCFLDIRSPGLGDTAMYLCATSRDISATSGRDGEQFFGPGTRLTVL.

CDR3 nucleotide sequence: TGTGCCAGCTCCCTCGGACTAGCGGGAGCAGATACGCAGTATTTT. As protein: CASSLGLAGADTQYF. The chain links TRBV6-4 to TRBJ2-3, with 13 bases identical to TRBD2. Trimming at V came to 8 bases and at J to 4 bases, leaving 6 bases not matched to a gene. This CDR3 has 15 amino acids. Per the germline V gene, CDR1 is MRHNA and CDR2 is SNTAGT.

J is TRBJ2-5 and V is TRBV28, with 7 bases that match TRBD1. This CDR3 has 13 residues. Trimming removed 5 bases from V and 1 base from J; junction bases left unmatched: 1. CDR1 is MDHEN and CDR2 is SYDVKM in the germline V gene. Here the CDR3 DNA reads TGTGCCAGCAGTGGGGACAGCCAAGAGACCCAGTACTTC. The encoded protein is CASSGDSQETQYF. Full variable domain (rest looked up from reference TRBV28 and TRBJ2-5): DVKVTQSSRYLVKRTGEKVFLECVQDMDHENMFWYRQDPGLGLRLIYFSYDVKMKEKGDIPEGYSVSREKKERFSLILESASTNQTSMYLCASSGDSQETQYFGPGTRLLVL.

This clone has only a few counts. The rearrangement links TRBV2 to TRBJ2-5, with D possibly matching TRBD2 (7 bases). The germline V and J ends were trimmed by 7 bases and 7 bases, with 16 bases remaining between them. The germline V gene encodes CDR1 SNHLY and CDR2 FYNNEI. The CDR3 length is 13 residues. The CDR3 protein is CASTGGGTLTQYF. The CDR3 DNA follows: TGTGCCAGCACTGGGGGGGGCACCTTGACCCAGTACTTC.

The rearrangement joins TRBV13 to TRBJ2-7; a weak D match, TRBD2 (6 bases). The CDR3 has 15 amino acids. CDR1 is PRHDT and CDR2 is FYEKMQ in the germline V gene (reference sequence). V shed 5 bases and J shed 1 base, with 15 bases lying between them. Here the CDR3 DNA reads TGTGCCAGCAGCCCAGGCGGGACGGTATCCTACGAGCAGTACTTC. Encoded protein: CASSPGGTVSYEQYF.

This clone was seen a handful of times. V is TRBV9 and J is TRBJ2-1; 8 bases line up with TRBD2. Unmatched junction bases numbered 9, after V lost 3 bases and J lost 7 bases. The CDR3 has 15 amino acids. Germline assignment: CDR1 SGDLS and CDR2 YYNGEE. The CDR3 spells CASSALTSERNEQFF. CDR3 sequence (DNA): TGTGCCAGCAGCGCACTGACTAGCGAGAGGAATGAGCAGTTCTTC.

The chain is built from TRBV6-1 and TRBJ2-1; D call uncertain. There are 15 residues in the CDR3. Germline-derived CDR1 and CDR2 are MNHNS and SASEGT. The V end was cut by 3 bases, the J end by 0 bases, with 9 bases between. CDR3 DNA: TGTGCCAGCAGTGATGAGAGAAGCTCCTACAATGAGCAGTTCTTC. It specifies CASSDERSSYNEQFF.

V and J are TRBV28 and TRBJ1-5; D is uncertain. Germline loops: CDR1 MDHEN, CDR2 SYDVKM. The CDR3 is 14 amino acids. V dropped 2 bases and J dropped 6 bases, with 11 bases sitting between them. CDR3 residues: CASSLDGVGQPQHF. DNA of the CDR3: TGTGCCAGCAGTTTAGACGGGGTCGGTCAGCCCCAGCATTTT.

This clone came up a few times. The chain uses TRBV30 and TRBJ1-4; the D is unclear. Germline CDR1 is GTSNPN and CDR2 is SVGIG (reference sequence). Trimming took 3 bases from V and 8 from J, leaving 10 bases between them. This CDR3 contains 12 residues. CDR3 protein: CAWRRLSEKLFF. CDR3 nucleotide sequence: TGTGCCTGGAGACGACTCTCCGAAAAACTGTTTTTT.

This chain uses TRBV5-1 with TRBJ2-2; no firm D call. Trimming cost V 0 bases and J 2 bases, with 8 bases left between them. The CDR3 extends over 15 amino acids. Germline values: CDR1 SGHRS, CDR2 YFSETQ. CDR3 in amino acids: CASSLDGDNTGELFF. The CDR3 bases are TGCGCCAGCAGCTTGGATGGAGATAACACCGGGGAGCTGTTTTTT.